Shown below are 27 T cell receptor beta chains from a single sample sequenced in a study of blood T cells in healthy people across ages. Primers used in a second PCR of roughly 6 to 11 cycles were a sample-barcoded 5' primer and a J-beta primer mix. TCRdb re-called the 5' RACE reads through MiXCR, storing one row per CDR3 protein. Among 600,000 or so distinct CDR3 sequences, under 25% were seen once, and the ten largest hold 3.5% to 4%. The source material was blood. Receptors were obtained from a man between 65 and 85 years old in good health.

The chain is built from TRBV20-1 and TRBJ2-5; the D gene is possibly TRBD1 (6 bases). Germline CDR1 and CDR2: DFQATT and SNEGSKA (reference sequence). V shed 4 bases and J shed 2 bases, with 11 bases lying between them. This CDR3 has 13 amino acids. This chain's CDR3 is CSATLGAQETQYF. The DNA for the CDR3 is TGCAGTGCTACCCTGGGGGCGCAAGAGACCCAGTACTTC.

The table lists this clonotype with many counts. The V and J genes are TRBV29-1 and TRBJ1-4; 8 bases fit TRBD1. Germline lookup yields CDR1 SQVTM and CDR2 ANQGSEA. V shed 6 bases and J 7 bases; nucleotides not matched to a gene: 7. The CDR3 runs to 13 residues. CDR3 residues: CSVVDRATEKLFF. The CDR3 nucleotides are TGCAGCGTCGTGGACAGGGCGACTGAAAAACTGTTTTTT.

This clonotype was seen many times. The chain joins TRBV4-1 to TRBJ2-3, with D perhaps TRBD1 (5 bases). The V end was cut by 5 bases, the J end by 2 bases, with 11 bases between. CDR1 MGHRA and CDR2 YSYEKL come from the germline V gene. The CDR3 has 14 residues. The CDR3 bases are TGCGCCAGCAGCAGAGACAGATACACAGATACGCAGTATTTT. This encodes CASSRDRYTDTQYF.

This clonotype was seen a few times. This sequence joins TRBV7-2 and TRBJ2-3; D is undetermined. Trimming took 3 bases from V and 0 from J, leaving 10 bases between them. Germline CDR1 and CDR2: SGHTA and FQGNSA. The CDR3 is 15 residues long. The CDR3 coding sequence is TGTGCCAGCAGCTTCTGGGAAACTAGCACAGATACGCAGTATTTT. Residues: CASSFWETSTDTQYF.

Regarding this clonotype: The junction shows a germline mismatch at one end, possibly a read error. The chain has TRBV7-9 and TRBJ1-1, with a weak D call TRBD1 (5 bases). The CDR3 extends over 15 amino acids. CDR1 is SEHNR and CDR2 is FQNEAQ in the germline V gene (reference sequence). CDR3 protein: CASSLGEWGNTGAFF. The DNA for the CDR3 is TGTGCCAGCAGCTTAGGGGAGTGGGGGAACACTGGAGCTTTCTTT. Full variable domain (rest looked up from reference TRBV7-9 and TRBJ1-1): DTGVSQNPRHKITKRGQNVTFRCDPISEHNRLYWYRQTLGQGPEFLTYFQNEAQLEKSRLLSDRFSAERPKGSFSTLEIQRTEQGDSAMYLCASSLGEWGNTGAFFGQGTRLTVV.

The chain recombines TRBV10-3 with TRBJ2-5, with a tentative D call TRBD2 (7 bases). V lost 4 bases, J lost 2 bases, and 14 bases lay in between. The CDR3 runs 15 residues. Germline CDR1 ENHRY, CDR2 SYGVKD. CDR3 region: CAISGGGRDQETQYF. CDR3 DNA sequence: TGTGCCATCAGTGGAGGGGGGAGGGATCAAGAGACCCAGTACTTC.

This clonotype was found many times. The rearrangement links TRBV5-1 to TRBJ2-6; D call uncertain. CDR1 is SGHRS, CDR2 YFSETQ, per germline. V lost 1 base and J 2 bases, leaving 4 bases between the germline ends. The CDR3 extends over 14 amino acids. The CDR3 DNA follows: TGCGCCAGCAGCTTGACCACTGGGGCCAACGTCCTGACTTTC. The encoded protein is CASSLTTGANVLTF.

V gene TRBV18 combines with J gene TRBJ1-4; D is unclear. V lost 3 bases to trimming and J lost 7 bases, with 9 bases between them. Germline lookup yields CDR1 KGHSH and CDR2 LQKENI. The CDR3 is 13 amino acids. The CDR3 DNA is TGTGCCAGCTCACCCGGGATGGGTGAAAAACTGTTTTTT. This encodes CASSPGMGEKLFF.

V gene TRBV20-1 combines with J gene TRBJ2-5; 8 positions agree with TRBD2. Gene TRBJ2-1 matches the end of the DNA better, so the J call may be wrong. The germline V gene encodes CDR1 DFQATT and CDR2 SNEGSKA (reference sequence). The CDR3 totals 15 residues. This CDR3 is CSARREREWHNEQFF. As DNA, the CDR3 is TGCAGTGCTAGACGAGAGCGGGAGTGGCACAATGAGCAGTTCTTC.

This clonotype appeared a few times. A much larger clone lies one base from this, so it may be a read error. This sequence joins TRBV5-6 and TRBJ2-7; D gene uncertain. The germline V gene encodes CDR1 SGHDT and CDR2 YYEEEE. This CDR3 contains 13 residues. With 5 bases removed from V and 0 bases from J, the gap between germline ends came to 9 bases. The CDR3 here is CASSQRISYEQYF. The CDR3 coding sequence is TGTGCCAGCAGTCAGAGGATCTCCTACGAGCAGTACTTC.

The rearrangement links TRBV6-2 or TRBV6-3 to TRBJ2-2, with 7 nucleotides matching TRBD1. CDR1 and CDR2 (germline): MNHEY, SVGEGT. CDR3 length: 14 amino acids. After removal of 4 bases from V and 3 bases from J, the junction contained 2 bases not matched to a gene. The CDR3 loop reads CASSSGGDTGELFF. CDR3 bases: TGTGCCAGCAGTTCAGGGGGTGACACCGGGGAGCTGTTTTTT.

The chain recombines TRBV14 with TRBJ2-1; tentative D call: TRBD2 (6 bases). The CDR3 spans 14 residues. Trimming shortened V by 6 bases and J by 2 bases, and 11 bases separated the two germline ends. Germline lookup yields CDR1 SGHDN and CDR2 FVKESK. The CDR3 sequence: CASRLAEAYNEQFF. The CDR3 DNA reads TGTGCCAGCAGGTTAGCGGAAGCCTACAATGAGCAGTTCTTC.

This clonotype was picked up a small number of times. The chain couples TRBV9 to TRBJ2-2, with a weak D call TRBD2 (5 bases). The CDR3 is made up of 16 amino acids. Germline V gene sequence: CDR1 SGDLS, CDR2 YYNGEE. The V and J ends lost 0 bases and 1 base respectively, with 10 bases between them. The chain's CDR3 is CASSVGWTQNTGELFF. The CDR3 bases are TGTGCCAGCAGCGTAGGTTGGACTCAGAACACCGGGGAGCTGTTTTTT.

J is TRBJ2-1 and V is TRBV7-2, with 7 bases identical to TRBD2. Germline V gene lookup returns CDR1 SGHTA and CDR2 FQGNSA. Trimming cost V 5 bases and J 4 bases; bases outside gene matches: 8. The length of the CDR3 is 15 residues. The CDR3 region is CASSVRLAGYNEQFF. CDR3 DNA: TGTGCCAGCAGCGTAAGACTAGCCGGTTACAATGAGCAGTTCTTC.

V and J are TRBV7-9 and TRBJ2-1; TRBD2 is a possible D gene (6 bases). The CDR3 loop spans 15 amino acids. Germline values: CDR1 SEHNR, CDR2 FQNEAQ (reference sequence). Between the trimmed V and J ends, which lost 5 bases and 3 bases, there was a span of 14 bases. CDR3 in amino acids: CASSPTGAFYNEQFF. For the CDR3, the DNA is TGTGCCAGCAGCCCGACGGGAGCGTTCTACAATGAGCAGTTCTTC.

V and J are TRBV2 and TRBJ2-3, with a tentative D call TRBD1 (6 bases). Trimming removed 8 bases from V and 3 bases from J, with 12 bases in between. The CDR3 is 13 residues long. Germline V gene sequence: CDR1 SNHLY, CDR2 FYNNEI. CDR3: CASGDRGTDTQYF. CDR3 nucleotides: TGTGCCAGCGGAGATAGGGGGACAGATACGCAGTATTTT.

The V gene is TRBV20-1, the J gene TRBJ2-1, with 7 bases identical to TRBD1. With V trimmed by 1 base and J by 5 bases, 8 bases remained unmatched. The CDR3 totals 15 residues. The germline V gene encodes CDR1 DFQATT and CDR2 SNEGSKA (reference sequence). CDR3 region: CSARGSRGLNNEQFF. The CDR3 DNA reads as TGCAGTGCTAGAGGGTCAAGGGGGCTTAACAATGAGCAGTTCTTC.

This clonotype was counted between two and nine times. The chain has TRBV7-8 and TRBJ2-7; the match to TRBD1 covers 8 bases. The V gene end was trimmed by 1 base and the J gene end by 2 bases; junction bases not matched to a gene: 7. This CDR3 comprises 16 residues. Per germline, CDR1 SGHVS and CDR2 FQNEAQ. The CDR3 sequence: CASSLGPGQVAYEQYF. CDR3 DNA sequence: TGTGCCAGCAGCTTAGGCCCGGGACAGGTTGCCTACGAGCAGTACTTC. Full variable domain (rest looked up from reference TRBV7-8 and TRBJ2-7): GAGVSQSPRYKVAKRGQDVALRCDPISGHVSLFWYQQALGQGPEFLTYFQNEAQLDKSGLPSDRFFAERPEGSVSTLKIQRTQQEDSAVYLCASSLGPGQVAYEQYFGPGTRLTVT.

The chain links TRBV6-2 or TRBV6-3 to TRBJ1-1; D is perhaps TRBD1 (5 bases). The length of the CDR3 is 13 residues. V was clipped by 6 bases and J by 11 bases, with 19 bases between them. Germline CDR1 reads MNHEY; CDR2 reads SVGEGT. In DNA form, the CDR3 reads TGTGCCAGCAGCTTCAACCGATGGGGGGACGCTTTCTTT. Its translation is CASSFNRWGDAFF.

This clonotype has ten or more counts. V is TRBV18 and J is TRBJ2-5; the D gene is possibly TRBD2 (6 bases). The germline gives CDR1 KGHSH, CDR2 LQKENI. This CDR3 spans 13 amino acids. V was shortened by 3 bases and J by 2 bases, with 7 bases between the two germline ends. The CDR3 is CASSPAGQETQYF. In DNA, the CDR3 is TGTGCCAGCTCACCGGCGGGGCAAGAGACCCAGTACTTC. Together with reference TRBV18 and TRBJ2-5, the CDR3 gives the full variable domain: NAGVMQNPRHLVRRRGQEARLRCSPMKGHSHVYWYRQLPEEGLKFMVYLQKENIIDESGMPKERFSAEFPKEGPSILRIQQVVRGDSAAYFCASSPAGQETQYFGPGTRLLVL.

The J gene is TRBJ1-5, the V gene TRBV6-5, with no clear D. Deletions cut 6 bases from V and 4 bases from J, with 10 bases between. CDR1 and CDR2 from the germline V gene are MNHEY and SVGAGI. The CDR3 is 13 residues long. This chain's CDR3 is CASSRDLNQPQHF. In DNA, the CDR3 is TGTGCCAGCAGCCGAGACCTTAATCAGCCCCAGCATTTT.

The chain links TRBV20-1 to TRBJ2-7, with 7 bases fitting TRBD1. Trimming removed 5 bases from V and 6 bases from J; junction bases left unmatched: 13. Looked up from germline, CDR1 is DFQATT and CDR2 is SNEGSKA (reference sequence). The CDR3 is 14 amino acids. The CDR3 loop is CSASLTGKAGEQYF. DNA for the CDR3: TGCAGTGCTTCATTGACAGGGAAGGCGGGCGAGCAGTACTTC.

This clonotype turned up a few times. The chain has TRBV5-1 and TRBJ2-7; 10 positions agree with TRBD1. The CDR3 has 15 residues. V shed 4 bases and J 6 bases; nucleotides not matched to a gene: 10. Germline V gene lookup returns CDR1 SGHRS and CDR2 YFSETQ. CDR3 protein: CASSPPRQGAFEQYF. In DNA form, the CDR3 reads TGCGCCAGCAGCCCTCCCAGACAGGGGGCTTTCGAGCAGTACTTC.

Ten or more counts support this clonotype. The chain's CDR3 is CSAPPTSGSREQYF. The DNA of the CDR3 is TGCAGTGCTCCACCGACTAGCGGGAGTAGGGAGCAGTACTTC. The gene calls are TRBV20-1 and TRBJ2-7; 12 nucleotides line up with TRBD2. Trimming at V came to 5 bases and at J to 7 bases, leaving 9 bases not matched to a gene. CDR1 and CDR2 (germline): DFQATT, SNEGSKA (reference sequence). The CDR3 extends over 14 amino acids.

The genes are TRBV20-1 and TRBJ2-5; TRBD2 agrees at 8 bases. The J call is in doubt because the DNA end fits TRBJ2-1 better. CDR1 is DFQATT and CDR2 is SNEGSKA in the germline V gene (reference sequence). The length of the CDR3 is 15 residues. The CDR3: CSARPGRATYNEQFF. Here the CDR3 DNA reads TGCAGTGCTAGACCCGGGAGGGCCACCTACAATGAGCAGTTCTTC.

Points on this clonotype: A much larger clone is a single base away; this may be a read error. DNA for the CDR3: TGCGCCAGCAGCTTGTCTCAGGGAGTTAACGAGCAGCACTTC. Its protein is CASSLSQGVNEQHF. This chain connects TRBV5-1 to TRBJ2-7, with D possibly being TRBD1 or TRBD2 (5 bases each). Germline assignment: CDR1 SGHRS and CDR2 YFSETQ. The CDR3 is made up of 14 amino acids.

This chain uses TRBV5-1 with TRBJ1-1; D not certain. The V end lost 4 bases, the J end lost 3 bases, and 10 bases lay between the germline ends. The length of the CDR3 is 13 residues. Germline V lookup: CDR1 SGHRS, CDR2 YFSETQ. The CDR3 sequence: CASSLTWDTEAFF. CDR3 coding DNA: TGCGCCAGCAGCCTTACATGGGACACTGAAGCTTTCTTT.